These 22 T cell receptor beta chains were all obtained from the same sample, sequenced in a study of T cell clonality in common variable immunodeficiency. Study results and caveats: Reportedly, TCR beta sequences from common variable immunodeficiency showed fewer deletions and N-nucleotide insertions.

No antigen has been identified for these receptors. Libraries were prepared by immunoSEQ multiplex PCR; TCRdb keeps only in-frame clonotypes and omits some of them. The sample is made up of about 15,000 clones, none counted only once. Sequences were obtained from peripheral blood mononuclear cells. These TCRs come from a human donor with common variable immunodeficiency.

On this clone: The read stops 3 residues short of the end of the CDR3; the missing end is completed from the germline J gene. The genes are TRBV5-1 and TRBJ2-6; tentative D call: TRBD2 (6 bases). CDR3 length: 16 amino acids. Germline CDR1 SGHRS, CDR2 YFSETQ. Trimming removed 0 bases from V and 2 bases from J, with 9 bases in between. The CDR3 bases that were read are TGCGCCAGCAGCTTGGTGGGCGGGGCTGGGGCCAACGTC. Translating gives CASSLVGGAGANV. The full CDR3 protein reads CASSLVGGAGANVLTF. Combining the CDR3 with reference TRBV5-1 and TRBJ2-6 gives the whole variable domain KAGVTQTPRYLIKTRGQQVTLSCSPISGHRSVSWYQQTPGQGLQFLFEYFSETQRNKGNFPGRFSGRQFSNSRSEMNVSTLELGDSALYLCASSLVGGAGANVLTFGAGSRLTVL.

In the case of this clone: The missing CDR3 end, 3 residues past where the read stops, is filled in from the germline J gene. This sequence joins TRBV18 and TRBJ1-1, with 9 bases that match TRBD1. J gave up 5 bases and V 1 base, and 5 bases lay outside the gene matches. Germline CDR1 and CDR2: KGHSH and LQKENI. The CDR3 runs to 15 residues. CDR3 bases read: TGTGCCAGCTCACCACAACAGGGGGCAGGAACTGAA. Encoded protein: CASSPQQGAGTE. The whole CDR3 sequence is CASSPQQGAGTEAFF.

Here the CDR3 reads CASSPRTSGSSYEQYF. CDR3 DNA, as far as it was read: TGTGCCAGCTCACCCCGGACTAGCGGAAGCTCCTACGAG. The genes are TRBV18 and TRBJ2-7; 10 positions agree with TRBD2. The read stops 3 residues short of the end of the CDR3; the missing end is completed from the germline J gene. The CDR3 totals 16 residues. CDR1 and CDR2 (germline): KGHSH, LQKENI. The V segment lost 3 bases and the J segment 0 bases; nucleotides outside the gene matches: 5. The variable domain in full, with the rest retrieved from reference TRBV18 and TRBJ2-7, is NAGVMQNPRHLVRRRGQEARLRCSPMKGHSHVYWYRQLPEEGLKFMVYLQKENIIDESGMPKERFSAEFPKEGPSILRIQQVVRGDSAAYFCASSPRTSGSSYEQYFGPGTRLTVT.

There are a few counts of this clone. With the read ending 3 residues before the CDR3 end, the germline J gene is used to fill in that end. The rearrangement links TRBV23-1 to TRBJ1-2; maybe TRBD1 (5 bases). TRBV23-1 is identified as an open reading frame with a role that is uncertain. The CDR3 is made up of 15 amino acids. The V and J ends lost 0 bases and 7 bases respectively, with 15 bases between them. Incomplete CDR3 DNA: TGCGCCAGCAGTCAATCCGGGAAGGGTCAGGGTGGC. It translates to CASSQSGKGQGG. The whole CDR3 reads CASSQSGKGQGGYTF.

A few counts support this clone. The sequence runs out 3 residues before the end of the CDR3; the remainder is reconstructed from the germline J gene. This sequence joins TRBV19 and TRBJ2-1, with TRBD2 matching over 7 bases. The CDR3 contains 17 residues. CDR1 and CDR2 (germline): LNHDA, SQIVND (reference sequence). The junction had 8 bases not matched to a gene; V was cut back by 3 bases and J by 0 bases. CDR3 DNA, as far as it was read: TGTGCCAGTAGTATTGGGGGGAGGGTCAGCTCCTACAATGAG. Protein sequence: CASSIGGRVSSYNE. The whole CDR3 region reads CASSIGGRVSSYNEQFF. Based on the CDR3 plus reference TRBV19 and TRBJ2-1, the full variable domain is DGGITQSPKYLFRKEGQNVTLSCEQNLNHDAMYWYRQDPGQGLRLIYYSQIVNDFQKGDIAEGYSVSREKKESFPLTVTSAQKNPTAFYLCASSIGGRVSSYNEQFFGPGTRLTVL.

This clone was observed many times. The read stops 3 residues short of the end of the CDR3; the missing end is completed from the germline J gene. The chain has TRBV6-1 and TRBJ1-5; unclear D gene. Germline CDR1 and CDR2: MNHNS and SASEGT. V was trimmed by 2 bases and J by 0 bases, leaving 5 bases between them. The CDR3 is 14 residues long. Partial CDR3 DNA: TGTGCCAGCAGTGAAAGCCATAGCAATCAGCCC. Its protein product is CASSESHSNQP. From start to end, the CDR3 is CASSESHSNQPQHF.

This clone was detected a few times. The CDR3 DNA, read in part, is TGTGCCAGTAGTATAGGGACAAACACTGAA. Encoded protein: CASSIGTNTE. The whole CDR3 region reads CASSIGTNTEAFF. The chain combines TRBV19 with TRBJ1-1; tentatively, D is TRBD1 (5 bases). With the read ending 3 residues before the CDR3 end, the germline J gene is used to fill in that end. V gave up 1 base and J gave up 2 bases, with 5 bases separating them. The length of the CDR3 is 13 residues. Germline V gene sequence: CDR1 LNHDA, CDR2 SQIVND (reference sequence). The full variable domain, with the rest looked up from reference TRBV19 and TRBJ1-1, is DGGITQSPKYLFRKEGQNVTLSCEQNLNHDAMYWYRQDPGQGLRLIYYSQIVNDFQKGDIAEGYSVSREKKESFPLTVTSAQKNPTAFYLCASSIGTNTEAFFGQGTRLTVV.

Turning to this clone: The read terminates 3 residues before the CDR3 end, so the remaining end is supplied by the germline J gene. This chain uses TRBV2 with TRBJ1-5; D remains ambiguous. This CDR3 has 14 residues. The V and J ends lost 6 bases and 0 bases respectively, with 9 bases between them. From germline, CDR1 is SNHLY and CDR2 FYNNEI. The part of the CDR3 DNA that was read is TGTGCCAGCAGAGGGTTTTATAGCAATCAGCCC. Amino acids: CASRGFYSNQP. The entire CDR3 protein reads CASRGFYSNQPQHF.

This clone was seen only a few times. The read ends 3 residues before the CDR3 terminus; that terminus is restored from the germline J gene. The J gene is TRBJ2-7, the V gene TRBV11-2; 10 nucleotides agree with TRBD1. Germline values: CDR1 SGHAT, CDR2 FQNNGV. With 3 bases clipped from V and 2 bases from J, the junction kept 4 bases outside the gene matches. CDR3 length: 15 amino acids. The CDR3 protein is CASSFSGQGAYEQYF. The covered CDR3 bases are TGTGCCAGCAGCTTCTCCGGACAGGGGGCCTACGAG.

With regard to this clone: The sequence runs out 3 residues before the end of the CDR3; the remainder is reconstructed from the germline J gene. The chain couples TRBV18 to TRBJ2-5, with 13 bases that match TRBD2. The CDR3 is 18 residues long. Looked up from germline, CDR1 is KGHSH and CDR2 is LQKENI. V shed 2 bases, J shed 1 base, and the junction held 7 bases outside the gene matches. The CDR3 DNA, read in part, is TGTGCCAGCTCACCATTCGGGACTAGCGGGACGGGCCAAGAGACC. Its translation is CASSPFGTSGTGQET. The complete CDR3 sequence is CASSPFGTSGTGQETQYF.

In the case of this clone: The read ends 3 residues early relative to the CDR3; the germline J gene fills the gap. The chain couples TRBV2 to TRBJ1-4, with a possible D match to TRBD1 (6 bases). Germline V gives CDR1 SNHLY, CDR2 FYNNEI. Deletions cut 6 bases from V and 4 bases from J, with 15 bases between. The CDR3 extends over 15 amino acids. The CDR3 bases that were read are TGTGCCAGCAGGAGGACCGGGACACTTAATGAAAAA. Encoded protein: CASRRTGTLNEK. The CDR3 as a whole reads CASRRTGTLNEKLFF.

On this clone itself: The CDR3 goes on 3 residues after the read ends, and that part is filled in from the germline J gene. The chain joins TRBV20-1 to TRBJ1-4; no clear D gene. Trimming pared 3 bases from V and 0 bases from J, leaving 8 bases between. The CDR3 covers 14 residues. Germline CDR1 reads DFQATT; CDR2 reads SNEGSKA (reference sequence). The CDR3 region is CSARIRATNEKLFF. The sequenced CDR3 bases are TGCAGTGCTAGGATCAGAGCAACTAATGAAAAA.

Turning to this clone: An end of the junction does not agree with germline; a read error may underlie this. The read ends 3 residues early relative to the CDR3; the germline J gene fills the gap. This rearrangement joins TRBV20-1 to TRBJ2-1, with D possibly matching TRBD1 (6 bases). The CDR3 extends over 14 amino acids. Germline loops: CDR1 DFQATT, CDR2 SNEGSKA (reference sequence). The CDR3 loop is CSAGDRYSYNEQFF. The sequenced CDR3 bases are TGCAGTGCTGGAGACAGGTACTCCTACAATGAG.

This clone was picked up many times. The observed sequence ends 3 residues before the CDR3 terminus, with the missing tail filled in from the germline J gene. J is TRBJ1-5 and V is TRBV29-1, with no clear D. V dropped 4 bases and J dropped 0 bases, with 10 bases sitting between them. CDR3 length equals 14 residues. The germline CDR1 and CDR2 sequences are SQVTM and ANQGSEA. CDR3 DNA, as far as it was read: TGCAGCGTTGCGGGTGTAAATAGCAATCAGCCC. Amino acid sequence: CSVAGVNSNQP. The entire CDR3 protein reads CSVAGVNSNQPQHF.

This clone has a handful of counts. From the germline J gene comes the end of the CDR3, since the read stops 3 residues before it. This chain connects TRBV7-9 to TRBJ1-4; 7 bases are a match to TRBD1. J lost 8 bases, V lost 8 bases, and 8 bases had no gene match. Germline V CDR1 and CDR2: SEHNR, FQNEAQ (reference sequence). This CDR3 contains 13 residues. The sequenced part of the CDR3 DNA is TGTGCCAGCGGACTGACAGGGACCGAAAAA. Its translation is CASGLTGTEK. The complete CDR3 reads CASGLTGTEKLFF.

In its sample, this clone was seen a few times. Read data end 3 residues before the CDR3 end; the end is taken from the germline J gene. The rearrangement joins TRBV20-1 to TRBJ2-5; no clear D. V was cut by 4 bases and J by 5 bases, with 8 bases left in between. Per germline, CDR1 DFQATT and CDR2 SNEGSKA (reference sequence). This CDR3 has 11 residues. The CDR3 here is CSATFRETQYF. The DNA read from the CDR3 is TGCAGTGCTACATTCAGGGAGACC.

This clone was found a few times. The CDR3 goes on 3 residues after the read ends, and that part is filled in from the germline J gene. The gene calls are TRBV6-2 or TRBV6-3 and TRBJ1-2; D is possibly TRBD1 (5 bases). The CDR3 has 15 residues. Germline CDR1 MNHEY, CDR2 SVGEGT. The V and J ends lost 2 bases and 4 bases respectively, with 14 bases between them. The CDR3 spells CASSYPTDTTYGYTF. CDR3 DNA, as far as it was read: TGTGCCAGCAGTTACCCGACAGACACAACCTATGGC.

As concerns this clone: The read terminates 3 residues ahead of where the CDR3 ends, so the germline J gene completes it. The rearrangement joins TRBV18 to TRBJ2-3, with D maybe TRBD2 (5 bases). Germline lookup yields CDR1 KGHSH and CDR2 LQKENI. Trimming pared 6 bases from V and 6 bases from J, leaving 7 bases between. This CDR3 has 11 amino acids. The CDR3 bases that were read are TGTGCCAGCTCCGGGGTTGATACG. As protein: CASSGVDT. The full CDR3 protein reads CASSGVDTQYF.

This clone occurred a few times. The read terminates 3 residues before the CDR3 end, so the remaining end is supplied by the germline J gene. The rearrangement uses TRBV5-6 and TRBJ2-7; D gene uncertain. This CDR3 is built from 13 residues. Germline V gene lookup returns CDR1 SGHDT and CDR2 YYEEEE. V lost 0 bases to trimming and J lost 4 bases, with 8 bases between them. The part of the CDR3 DNA that was read is TGTGCCAGCAGCTTGGCCAATCAGTACGAG. Protein sequence: CASSLANQYE. The CDR3 in its entirety is CASSLANQYEQYF.

This clone was recorded many times. This CDR3 is CAISESSGNQPQHF. The CDR3 bases that were read are TGTGCCATCAGTGAGTCGTCAGGGAATCAGCCC. The rearrangement joins TRBV10-3 to TRBJ1-5, with D possibly matching TRBD1 (5 bases). The CDR3 end lies 3 residues beyond the end of the read and is filled in from the germline J gene. The length of the CDR3 is 14 residues. V was cut by 0 bases and J by 4 bases, with 7 bases left in between. Looked up from germline, CDR1 is ENHRY and CDR2 is SYGVKD.

Concerning this clone: The CDR3 end is not reached by the read, which stops 3 residues before it; the germline J gene fills it in. V usage is TRBV20-1 and J usage is TRBJ1-4; 8 nucleotides line up with TRBD1. The germline gives CDR1 DFQATT, CDR2 SNEGSKA (reference sequence). V was clipped by 3 bases and J by 7 bases; unmatched bases: 7. This CDR3 comprises 14 residues. CDR3 protein: CSASPGGAGEKLFF. The sequenced part of the CDR3 DNA is TGCAGTGCTAGTCCAGGGGGCGCTGGTGAAAAA.

This clone was seen only a few times. The read stops 3 residues short of the end of the CDR3; the missing end is completed from the germline J gene. The rearrangement joins TRBV7-2 to TRBJ2-1, with 9 bases that match TRBD1. Germline loops: CDR1 SGHTA, CDR2 FQGNSA. This CDR3 contains 15 residues. J lost 0 bases, V lost 5 bases, and 2 bases had no gene match. The CDR3 sequence is CASSGQGSSYNEQFF. CDR3 DNA, as far as it was read: TGTGCCAGCAGCGGACAGGGGAGCTCCTACAATGAG.